This TCR beta chain came from a study of T cell repertoires in cytomegalovirus infection. For the study at large: Alongside well-studied HLA-B-restricted CMV epitopes, recently identified HLA-C-restricted CMV epitopes were also used. Public TCR beta signatures were indicative of both CMV infection and a matching HLA type. The study's findings and limits: Of the TCR beta families, the public ones yielded a cumulative frequency that identified carriers of CMV plus the relevant HLA. What dominated the ex vivo response were HLA-C-restricted CMV-specific TCR beta clonotypes.

This CDR3 has 15 residues. The trim removed 4 bases at V and 2 bases at J, leaving 6 bases unmatched. Germline assignment: CDR1 SEHNR and CDR2 FQNEAQ (reference sequence). One entry per CDR3 protein, called by TCRdb with MiXCR from the reads. Among around 710,000 distinct CDR3 sequences listed, just under 30% were seen once. Concerning this clonotype itself: Its antigen is unknown.

This TCR came from a human donor in good health (CMV status not recorded). Some clones in this sample may be carry-over from other donors' samples. The J gene is TRBJ1-2, the V gene TRBV7-9; 8 bases match TRBD1. The sequences come from cultured CD8+ T cells from PBMCs, collected from culture after CMV antigen stimulation. CDR3 loop: CASSSHAGGNYGYTF. DNA of the CDR3: TGTGCCAGCAGCTCCCACGCAGGGGGCAACTATGGCTACACCTTC. Variable domain in full (rest from reference TRBV7-9 and TRBJ1-2): DTGVSQNPRHKITKRGQNVTFRCDPISEHNRLYWYRQTLGQGPEFLTYFQNEAQLEKSRLLSDRFSAERPKGSFSTLEIQRTEQGDSAMYLCASSSHAGGNYGYTFGSGTRLTVV.